This T cell receptor beta chain derives from a study of cytomegalovirus exposure and HLA in healthy donors. This clone has more than one count but fewer than ten. 13 Jbeta primers and 60 Vbeta primers were used for the PCR. Measured with immunoSEQ multiplex PCR; TCRdb has only the in-frame clones, and not every one. The sample shows under 150,000 clones, around 77% of them seen only once. The germline V gene has CDR1 MDHEN and CDR2 SYDVKM. This CDR3 comprises 14 residues. V shed 6 bases and J shed 3 bases, with 15 bases lying between them. The receptor's source is a woman aged 45-65 years in good health and CMV-seronegative. V is TRBV28 and J is TRBJ2-7; D is ambiguous. Material: PBMCs. CDR3 nucleotides: TGTGCCAGCAGACTTAGCCCCGCCCGCTACGAGCAGTACTTC. It specifies CASRLSPARYEQYF.